Described below is a single TCR beta chain sequence and its context. Here immunoSEQ multiplex PCR was the method, and the copy in TCRdb shows in-frame clones only, minus some. The sample has around 100,000 clones; approximately 90% are singletons. This specimen belongs to a study of T cell changes during pregnancy in multiple sclerosis. The germline gives CDR1 MGHRA, CDR2 YSYEKL. The CDR3 is made up of 14 amino acids. Trimming took 0 bases from V and 11 from J, leaving 16 bases between them. This clonotype was sampled from a female donor with multiple sclerosis, enrolled in a pregnancy study. The gene calls are TRBV4-1 and TRBJ1-1, with D maybe TRBD1 (6 bases). Sequenced here: peripheral blood, sampled in the third trimester of pregnancy. CDR3 nucleotides: TGCGCCAGCAGCCAAGAATATGTCCGGGACACGGCTTTCTTT. It translates to CASSQEYVRDTAFF.